This T cell receptor (beta chain) stems from a study of T-cell reconstitution after alpha-beta-depleted transplantation in children. Broader study findings: The study traced high day-60 TCRbeta diversity in some patients to surviving recipient T cells and thymic progenitors. Alpha-beta T cells present about two months after transplant were reported to originate from several hundred expanded graft clones. Most T-cell counts and diversity one year after the transplant came from T cells that were newly produced.

Unique molecular identifiers were built into the TCRbeta library. TCRdb re-called the PCR reads with MiXCR, one entry per CDR3 protein. Counted here are 60,000 to 70,000 distinct CDR3 sequences, over 4.5% occurring once; the ten biggest clones make up approximately 19%. The CDR3 extends over 15 amino acids. Germline CDR1 is MNHNS and CDR2 is SASEGT. Trimming shortened V by 6 bases and J by 4 bases, and 16 bases separated the two germline ends. This clonotype was recorded many times. Its antigen is unknown. The chain couples TRBV6-1 to TRBJ1-5, with a possible D match to TRBD1 (6 bases). The sample in question was PBMCs, mostly from graft donor cells, obtained 180 days after TCRalphabeta/CD19-depleted stem cell transplant. This TCR derives from a boy younger than two who had a stem cell transplant for acute myeloid leukemia, so the T cells may come from the graft donor. The DNA for the CDR3 is TGTGCCAGCAGGGACCAGGAGGGGGGGAATCAGCCCCAGCATTTT. It is translated as CASRDQEGGNQPQHF.